This entry features one TCR beta chain sequence. The method was immunoSEQ multiplex PCR; TCRdb's version includes in-frame clones alone and lacks a portion of them. Of 60,000 to 70,000 clones detected, roughly 98% appear once; the ten largest clones hold around 0.15%. The source of the sample is a study of technical replicates of blood from several donors. Germline lookup yields CDR1 MGHRA and CDR2 YSYEKL. CDR3 length equals 14 residues. Losses at the gene ends were 6 bases for V and 5 bases for J; bases not matched to a gene: 1. This clonotype was obtained from a human donor in good health. Specimen: T cells isolated from PBMCs. This chain joins TRBV4-1 and TRBJ2-2; 12 bases are a match to TRBD1. The CDR3 region has the DNA TGCGCCAGCAGGGGACAGGGGGCGACCGGGGAGCTGTTTTTT. Its protein is CASRGQGATGELFF.